This record looks at one T cell receptor beta chain sequence and its context. Assay: immunoSEQ multiplex PCR; the TCRdb copy retains only in-frame clones and omits some. The sample yields around 100,000 clones, 96% seen once. Germline values: CDR1 SQVTM, CDR2 ANQGSEA. The V end lost 4 bases, the J end lost 6 bases, and 16 bases lay between the germline ends. The CDR3 contains 14 residues. These data are taken from a study of technical replicates of blood from a handful of donors. The chain links TRBV29-1 to TRBJ2-1; D is perhaps TRBD1 (6 bases). This TCR was recovered from a human donor in good health. The specimen sequenced was T cells isolated from PBMCs. CDR3 bases: TGCAGCGTTGTATTCAGGGGAGATCTCAATGAGCAGTTCTTC. It translates to CSVVFRGDLNEQFF.